The 20 T cell receptor beta chains below were found in one sample sequenced in a study of blood T cell repertoires in COVID-19. Data came from immunoSEQ multiplex PCR; TCRdb stores just in-frame clones and leaves some out. This sample yields roughly 160,000 clones, of which around four fifths are seen a single time; roughly 2% belongs to the top ten. The sequencing sample was made of peripheral blood. The receptors come from a woman aged 80 or over with acute or convalescent COVID-19.

This chain joins TRBV6-2 or TRBV6-3 and TRBJ2-3, with D perhaps TRBD2 (5 bases). Trimming removed 4 bases at V and 4 bases at J, with 12 bases between. Germline V gene sequence: CDR1 MNHEY, CDR2 SVGEGT. This CDR3 has 14 residues. The CDR3 DNA follows: TGTGCCAGCAGTTTCCTAGCAGTCCCAGATACGCAGTATTTT. It translates to CASSFLAVPDTQYF.

A few counts support this clone. CDR3 protein: CASCLTGQSTNEKLFF. DNA of the CDR3: TGTGCCAGCTGCCTGACAGGACAGAGTACTAATGAAAAACTGTTTTTT. The J gene is TRBJ1-4, the V gene TRBV28, with D tentatively TRBD1 (6 bases). The CDR3 is made up of 16 amino acids. Germline CDR1 MDHEN, CDR2 SYDVKM. The V and J ends lost 8 bases and 2 bases respectively, with 18 bases between them.

J is TRBJ2-7 and V is TRBV5-5; TRBD1 matches 7 bases. Germline CDR1 reads SGHKS; CDR2 reads YYEKEE (reference sequence). The CDR3 extends over 14 amino acids. V lost 4 bases to trimming and J lost 0 bases; unmatched junction nucleotides: 4. CDR3 loop: CASSPRTGSYEQYF. The CDR3 nucleotides are TGTGCCAGCAGCCCACGGACAGGCTCCTACGAGCAGTACTTC.

In DNA form, the CDR3 reads TGTGCCAGCAGCTTAGTCGACAGCTGGAACACTGAAGCTTTCTTT. This encodes CASSLVDSWNTEAFF. V and J are TRBV7-2 and TRBJ1-1; perhaps TRBD1 as D (5 bases). Between the trimmed V and J ends, which lost 1 base and 1 base, there was a span of 10 bases. CDR3 length: 15 residues. The germline CDR1 and CDR2 sequences are SGHTA and FQGNSA.

A single count supports this clone. The chain carries TRBV25-1 and TRBJ1-4; 8 positions match TRBD1. The ends lost 9 bases at V and 1 base at J; junction bases unmatched: 7. This CDR3 region has 15 residues. Germline V gives CDR1 MGHDK, CDR2 SYGVNS. Written as DNA, the CDR3 is TGTGCCAGGATGGACAGGGAAGGAACTAATGAAAAACTGTTTTTT. This encodes CARMDREGTNEKLFF.

This chain uses TRBV27 with TRBJ1-1; D is possibly TRBD1 (6 bases). The germline V gene encodes CDR1 MNHEY and CDR2 SMNVEV (reference sequence). The CDR3 totals 16 residues. V was trimmed by 5 bases and J by 0 bases, leaving 16 bases between them. DNA of the CDR3: TGTGCCAGCAGTCCCTCAAGGACAGTTCTGAACACTGAAGCTTTCTTT. It specifies CASSPSRTVLNTEAFF.

This chain joins TRBV27 and TRBJ2-1; 8 bases agree with TRBD2. This CDR3 is built from 13 residues. With 7 bases clipped from V and 9 bases from J, the junction kept 8 bases outside the gene matches. The V gene's germline CDR1 is MNHEY and CDR2 SMNVEV (reference sequence). CDR3 in DNA: TGTGCCAGCAACACGGGACTAGTGAGTGAGCAGTTCTTC. The encoded protein is CASNTGLVSEQFF.

CDR3 region: CSVGDRAAVTEAFF. The DNA for the CDR3 is TGCAGCGTTGGGGACAGGGCGGCGGTCACTGAAGCTTTCTTT. J is TRBJ1-1 and V is TRBV29-1; 9 nucleotides align to TRBD1. Germline CDR1 and CDR2: SQVTM and ANQGSEA. The CDR3 spans 14 residues. V trimming: 4 bases; J trimming: 4 bases; junction bases outside the gene matches: 7.

The chain combines TRBV4-3 with TRBJ2-2; no reliable D call. V shed 0 bases and J shed 6 bases, with 11 bases lying between them. The CDR3 has 15 residues. CDR1 and CDR2 (germline): LGHNA, YSLEER. CDR3 region: CASSQDSQVAGELFF. In nucleotides, the CDR3 is TGCGCCAGCAGCCAAGACAGTCAGGTGGCCGGGGAGCTGTTTTTT.

The chain combines TRBV5-1 with TRBJ1-3, with D perhaps TRBD1 (5 bases). Trimming pared 4 bases from V and 4 bases from J, leaving 12 bases between. CDR1 is SGHRS, CDR2 YFSETQ, per germline. This CDR3 region has 14 residues. The CDR3 spells CASSQEGAGNTIYF. The CDR3, as DNA: TGCGCCAGCAGCCAGGAAGGGGCAGGAAACACCATATATTTT.

This chain uses TRBV7-8 with TRBJ2-3; 8 bases map to TRBD1. Germline CDR1 reads SGHVS; CDR2 reads FQNEAQ. This CDR3 has 15 amino acids. The ends lost 6 bases at V and 4 bases at J; junction bases unmatched: 9. The CDR3 nucleotides read TGTGCCAGCAGATTGTGGACAGGGAGGTCAGATACGCAGTATTTT. Protein product: CASRLWTGRSDTQYF.

The chain carries TRBV7-9 and TRBJ1-1; 7 positions agree with TRBD1. Trimming took 6 bases from V and 0 from J; bases not matched to a gene: 4. Germline CDR1 is SEHNR and CDR2 is FQNEAQ (reference sequence). The CDR3 sequence is 14 residues long. The CDR3 protein is CASRSQGLNTEAFF. CDR3 nucleotides: TGTGCCAGCAGATCACAGGGGTTGAACACTGAAGCTTTCTTT.

The V call is TRBV7-9, the J call TRBJ1-4; D gene unclear. Trimming took off 5 bases at V and 7 bases at J, with 14 bases between the two ends. The CDR3 has 14 amino acids. In germline, CDR1 is SEHNR, CDR2 FQNEAQ (reference sequence). CDR3 sequence reads: CASSPAGEAEKLFF. In DNA, the CDR3 is TGTGCCAGCAGCCCCGCCGGGGAGGCTGAAAAACTGTTTTTT.

V and J are TRBV4-1 and TRBJ1-6; D might be TRBD1 (6 bases). Trimming took off 3 bases at V and 4 bases at J, with 10 bases between the two ends. Germline V lookup: CDR1 MGHRA, CDR2 YSYEKL. The CDR3 contains 15 residues. This CDR3 is CASSHTGLYNSPLHF. The DNA of the CDR3 is TGCGCCAGCAGCCACACAGGGCTGTATAATTCACCCCTCCACTTT.

The J gene is TRBJ2-3, the V gene TRBV5-1; 10 bases match TRBD2. V trimming: 1 base; J trimming: 10 bases; junction bases outside the gene matches: 9. This CDR3 is built from 15 residues. CDR1 and CDR2 (germline): SGHRS, YFSETQ. Here the CDR3 DNA reads TGCGCCAGCAGCTTGTATTCTAGCGGGGGCCGGGCGCAGTATTTT. This translates into CASSLYSSGGRAQYF.

The chain links TRBV24-1 to TRBJ2-1; 7 bases line up with TRBD1. CDR1 and CDR2 (germline): KGHDR, SFDVKD. After removal of 4 bases from V and 7 bases from J, the junction contained 15 bases not matched to a gene. The CDR3 consists of 17 residues. The CDR3 DNA follows: TGTGCCACCAGTGACCCCGACAGGGTACGCCGGACTAATGAGCAGTTCTTC. Translated: CATSDPDRVRRTNEQFF.

This rearrangement joins TRBV21-1 to TRBJ1-6; the table's D call, TRBD1, was not checked against the DNA. TRBV21-1 is listed as a pseudogene. This CDR3 is built from 16 residues. This chain's CDR3 is CASSKAGTGRDSPLHF. The DNA of the CDR3 is TGTGCCAGCAGCAAAGCTGGGACAGGGAGGGATTCACCCCTCCACTTT.

The chain combines TRBV19 with TRBJ1-4, with 10 bases aligning to TRBD1. The CDR3 has 13 residues. Germline trimming cut 8 bases from V and 4 bases from J; bases unmatched to any gene: 1. Germline CDR1 LNHDA, CDR2 SQIVND (reference sequence). CDR3 DNA: TGTGCCAGTCGGGACAGGGGTAATGAAAAACTGTTTTTT. It is translated as CASRDRGNEKLFF.

The chain combines TRBV5-1 with TRBJ1-3; tentative D call: TRBD1 (6 bases). The CDR3 covers 15 residues. From germline, CDR1 is SGHRS and CDR2 YFSETQ. Deletions cut 4 bases from V and 0 bases from J, with 11 bases between. The chain's CDR3 is CASSDGQFSGNTIYF. The CDR3 DNA reads as TGCGCCAGCAGCGACGGACAGTTCTCTGGAAACACCATATATTTT.

The CDR3 nucleotides are TGTGCCAGCAGCCTCAGGGCGGCTGGAAACACCATATATTTT. This sequence encodes CASSLRAAGNTIYF. The genes are TRBV3-1 (or the pseudogene TRBV3-2) and TRBJ1-3, with D perhaps matching TRBD1 (5 bases). Trimming removed 4 bases at V and 2 bases at J, with 9 bases between. The CDR3 runs 14 residues. Germline CDR1 LGHDT, CDR2 YNNKEL (reference sequence).